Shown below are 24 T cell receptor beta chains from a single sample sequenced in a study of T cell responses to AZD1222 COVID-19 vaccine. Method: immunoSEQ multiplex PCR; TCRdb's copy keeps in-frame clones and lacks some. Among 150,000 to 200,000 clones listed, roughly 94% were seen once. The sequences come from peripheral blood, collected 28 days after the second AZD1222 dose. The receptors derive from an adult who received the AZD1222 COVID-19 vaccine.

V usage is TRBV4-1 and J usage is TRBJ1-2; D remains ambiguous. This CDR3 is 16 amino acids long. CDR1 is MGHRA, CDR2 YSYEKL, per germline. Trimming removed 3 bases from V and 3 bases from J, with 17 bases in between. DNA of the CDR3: TGCGCCAGCAGCCATGCTACAGCGACGAACCACTATGGCTACACCTTC. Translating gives CASSHATATNHYGYTF.

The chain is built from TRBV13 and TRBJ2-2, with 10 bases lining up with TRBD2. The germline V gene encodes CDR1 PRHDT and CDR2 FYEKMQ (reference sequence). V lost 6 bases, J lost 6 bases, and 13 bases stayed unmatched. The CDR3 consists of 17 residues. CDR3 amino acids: CASRPHSSGSLSGELFF. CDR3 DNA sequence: TGTGCCAGCAGACCCCATTCTAGCGGGAGTCTCTCCGGGGAGCTGTTTTTT.

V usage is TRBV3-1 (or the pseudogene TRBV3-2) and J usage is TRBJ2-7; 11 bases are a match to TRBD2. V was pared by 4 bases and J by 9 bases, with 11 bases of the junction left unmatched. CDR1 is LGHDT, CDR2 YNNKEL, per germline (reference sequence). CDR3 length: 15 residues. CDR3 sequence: CASSPGTSGPRVQYF. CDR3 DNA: TGTGCCAGCAGCCCAGGGACTAGCGGACCCCGGGTGCAGTACTTC.

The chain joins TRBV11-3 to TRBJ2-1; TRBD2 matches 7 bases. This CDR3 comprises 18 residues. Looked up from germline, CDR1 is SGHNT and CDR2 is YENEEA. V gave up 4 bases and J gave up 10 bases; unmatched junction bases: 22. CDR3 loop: CASSSKAGGSIGAGEQFF. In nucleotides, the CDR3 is TGTGCCAGCAGCTCTAAAGCGGGCGGGAGCATTGGTGCGGGCGAGCAGTTCTTC.

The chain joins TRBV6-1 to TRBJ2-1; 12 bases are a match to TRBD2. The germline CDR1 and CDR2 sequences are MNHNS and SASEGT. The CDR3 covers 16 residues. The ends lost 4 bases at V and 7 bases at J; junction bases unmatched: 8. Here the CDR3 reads CASSARLAGVGNEQFF. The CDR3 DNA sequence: TGTGCCAGCAGTGCCAGACTAGCGGGAGTGGGGAATGAGCAGTTCTTC.

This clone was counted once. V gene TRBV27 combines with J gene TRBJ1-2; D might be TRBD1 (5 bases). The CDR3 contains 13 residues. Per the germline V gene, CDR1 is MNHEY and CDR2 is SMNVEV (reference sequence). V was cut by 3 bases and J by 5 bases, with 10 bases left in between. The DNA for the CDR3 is TGTGCCAGCAGTTTTGGGGACTTTTATGGCTACACCTTC. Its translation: CASSFGDFYGYTF.

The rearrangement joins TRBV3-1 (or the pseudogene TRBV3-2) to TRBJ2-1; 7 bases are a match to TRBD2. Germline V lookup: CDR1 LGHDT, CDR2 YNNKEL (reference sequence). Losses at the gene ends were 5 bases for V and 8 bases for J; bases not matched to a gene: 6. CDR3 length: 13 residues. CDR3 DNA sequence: TGTGCCAGCAGCGAAGGGGCGGGGGATGAGCAGTTCTTC. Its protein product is CASSEGAGDEQFF.

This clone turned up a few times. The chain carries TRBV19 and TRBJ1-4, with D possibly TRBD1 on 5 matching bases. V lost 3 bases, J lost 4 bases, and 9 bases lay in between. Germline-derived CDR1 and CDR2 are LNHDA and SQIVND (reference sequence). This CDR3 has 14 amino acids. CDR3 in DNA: TGTGCCAGTAGTATCGCAGGGATTAATGAAAAACTGTTTTTT. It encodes CASSIAGINEKLFF.

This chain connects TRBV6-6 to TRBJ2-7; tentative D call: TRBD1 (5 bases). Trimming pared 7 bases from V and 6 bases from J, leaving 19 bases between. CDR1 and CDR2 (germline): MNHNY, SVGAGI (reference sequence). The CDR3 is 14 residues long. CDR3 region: CASNWDATGGEQYF. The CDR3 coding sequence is TGTGCCAGCAACTGGGATGCTACAGGTGGCGAGCAGTACTTC.

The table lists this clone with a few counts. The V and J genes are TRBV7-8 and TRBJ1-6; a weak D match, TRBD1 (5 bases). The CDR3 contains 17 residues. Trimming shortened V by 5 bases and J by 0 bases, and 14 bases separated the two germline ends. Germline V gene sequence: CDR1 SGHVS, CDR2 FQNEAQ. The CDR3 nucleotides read TGTGCCAGCAGCCCAAGACAGTATAGCTCCTATAATTCACCCCTCCACTTT. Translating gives CASSPRQYSSYNSPLHF.

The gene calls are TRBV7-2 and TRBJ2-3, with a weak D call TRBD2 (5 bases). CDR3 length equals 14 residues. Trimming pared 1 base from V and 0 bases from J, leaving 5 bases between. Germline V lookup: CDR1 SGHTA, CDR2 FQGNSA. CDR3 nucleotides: TGTGCCAGCAGCTTAGGGACTAGCACAGATACGCAGTATTTT. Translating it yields CASSLGTSTDTQYF.

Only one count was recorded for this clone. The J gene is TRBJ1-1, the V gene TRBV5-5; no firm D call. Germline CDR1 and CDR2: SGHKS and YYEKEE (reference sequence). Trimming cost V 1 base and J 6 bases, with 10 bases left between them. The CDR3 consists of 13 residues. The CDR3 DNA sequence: TGTGCCAGCAGCTTGAGTGTCAGCCCTGAAGCTTTCTTT. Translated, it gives CASSLSVSPEAFF. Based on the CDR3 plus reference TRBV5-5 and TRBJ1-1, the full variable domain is DAGVTQSPTHLIKTRGQQVTLRCSPISGHKSVSWYQQVLGQGPQFIFQYYEKEERGRGNFPDRFSARQFPNYSSELNVNALLLGDSALYLCASSLSVSPEAFFGQGTRLTVV.

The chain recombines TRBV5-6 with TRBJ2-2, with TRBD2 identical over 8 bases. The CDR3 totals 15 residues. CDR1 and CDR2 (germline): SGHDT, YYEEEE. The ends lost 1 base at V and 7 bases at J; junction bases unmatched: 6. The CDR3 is CASSLSSGRVGELFF. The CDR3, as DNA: TGTGCCAGCAGCTTGAGCAGCGGGAGAGTCGGGGAGCTGTTTTTT.

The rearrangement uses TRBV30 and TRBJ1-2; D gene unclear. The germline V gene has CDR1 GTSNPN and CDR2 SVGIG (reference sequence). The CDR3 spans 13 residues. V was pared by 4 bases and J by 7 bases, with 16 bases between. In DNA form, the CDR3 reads TGTGCCTGGATGCTCGGCACGGGGTCTGGCTACACCTTC. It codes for CAWMLGTGSGYTF. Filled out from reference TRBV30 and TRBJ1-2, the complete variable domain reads SQTIHQWPATLVQPVGSPLSLECTVEGTSNPNLYWYRQAAGRGLQLLFYSVGIGQISSEVPQNLSASRPQDRQFILSSKKLLLSDSGFYLCAWMLGTGSGYTFGSGTRLTVV.

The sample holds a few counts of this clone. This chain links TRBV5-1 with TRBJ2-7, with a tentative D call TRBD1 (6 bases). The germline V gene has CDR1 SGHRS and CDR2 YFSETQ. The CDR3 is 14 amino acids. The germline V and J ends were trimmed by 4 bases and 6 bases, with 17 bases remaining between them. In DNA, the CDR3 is TGCGCCAGCAGCCCCGGACAGATACTAACCGAGCAGTACTTC. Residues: CASSPGQILTEQYF.

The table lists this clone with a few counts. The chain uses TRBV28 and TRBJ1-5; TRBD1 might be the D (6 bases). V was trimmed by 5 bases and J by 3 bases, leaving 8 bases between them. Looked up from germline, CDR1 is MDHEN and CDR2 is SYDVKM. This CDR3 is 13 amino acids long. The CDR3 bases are TGTGCCAGCAGTACAGGGTACAATCAGCCCCAGCATTTT. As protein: CASSTGYNQPQHF.

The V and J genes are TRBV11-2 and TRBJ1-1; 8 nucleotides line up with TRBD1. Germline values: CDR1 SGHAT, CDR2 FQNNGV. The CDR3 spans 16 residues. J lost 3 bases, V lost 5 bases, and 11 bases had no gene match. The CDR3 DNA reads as TGTGCCAGCAGCCACGGACAGGGAGTTAGGGACACTGAAGCTTTCTTT. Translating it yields CASSHGQGVRDTEAFF.

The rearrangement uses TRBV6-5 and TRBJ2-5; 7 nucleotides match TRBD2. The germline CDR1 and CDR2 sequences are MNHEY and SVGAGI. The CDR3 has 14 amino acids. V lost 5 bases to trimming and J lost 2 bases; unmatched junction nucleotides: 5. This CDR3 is CASSSGLGQETQYF. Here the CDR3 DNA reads TGTGCCAGCAGTAGTGGACTAGGGCAAGAGACCCAGTACTTC.

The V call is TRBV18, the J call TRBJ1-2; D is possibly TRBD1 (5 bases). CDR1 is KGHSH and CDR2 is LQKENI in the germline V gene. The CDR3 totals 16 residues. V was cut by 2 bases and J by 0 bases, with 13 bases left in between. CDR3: CASSPSDRRANYGYTF. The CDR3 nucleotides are TGTGCCAGCTCACCATCCGACAGACGAGCTAACTATGGCTACACCTTC.

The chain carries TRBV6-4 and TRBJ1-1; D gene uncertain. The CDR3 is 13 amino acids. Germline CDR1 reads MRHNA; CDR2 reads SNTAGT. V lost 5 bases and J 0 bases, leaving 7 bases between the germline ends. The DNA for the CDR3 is TGTGCCAGCAGTTCCGGGCTGAACACTGAAGCTTTCTTT. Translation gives CASSSGLNTEAFF.

CDR3 sequence: CASGFWAGANVLTF. CDR3 sequence (DNA): TGTGCTAGTGGTTTTTGGGCTGGGGCCAACGTCCTGACTTTC. The chain combines TRBV12-5 with TRBJ2-6; D gene ambiguous. This CDR3 region has 14 residues. Trimming left V 3 bases short and J 2 bases short, with 5 bases between. Looked up from germline, CDR1 is LGHNT and CDR2 is FRNRAP.

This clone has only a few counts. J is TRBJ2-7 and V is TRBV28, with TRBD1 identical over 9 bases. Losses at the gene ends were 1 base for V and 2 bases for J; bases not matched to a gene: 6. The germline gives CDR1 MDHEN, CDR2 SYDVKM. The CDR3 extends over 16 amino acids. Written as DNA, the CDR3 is TGTGCCAGCAGTTTATCCGACAGGGGGAGACCCTACGAGCAGTACTTC. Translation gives CASSLSDRGRPYEQYF.

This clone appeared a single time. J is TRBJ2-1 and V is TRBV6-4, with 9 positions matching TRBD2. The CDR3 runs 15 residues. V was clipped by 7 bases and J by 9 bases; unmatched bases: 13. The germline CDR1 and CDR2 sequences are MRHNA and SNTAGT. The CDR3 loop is CASTGAGGITGEQFF. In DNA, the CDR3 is TGTGCCAGCACAGGAGCGGGAGGCATAACCGGTGAGCAGTTCTTC.

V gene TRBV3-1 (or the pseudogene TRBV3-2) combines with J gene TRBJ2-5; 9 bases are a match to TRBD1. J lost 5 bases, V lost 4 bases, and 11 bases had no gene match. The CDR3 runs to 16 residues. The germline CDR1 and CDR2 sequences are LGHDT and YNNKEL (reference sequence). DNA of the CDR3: TGTGCCAGCAGCCCTATGTGGACAGGGGTTTTGGAGACCCAGTACTTC. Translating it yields CASSPMWTGVLETQYF.